This T cell receptor beta chain emerged from a study of blood T cell repertoires in COVID-19. Sequencing was performed with immunoSEQ multiplex PCR; in TCRdb, only in-frame clones are kept and a portion is missing. The data show about 220,000 clones, with about 83% seen just once and around 4.6% held by the top ten. Sequencing was carried out using PBMCs or T cells enriched from blood (not recorded which). The source of this sequence is a woman aged 50 to 60 who had been exposed to COVID-19.

CDR3 nucleotides: TGTGCCAGCAGTCCCTGGGAGCGGGGCACAGATACGCAGTATTTT. Protein: CASSPWERGTDTQYF. This rearrangement joins TRBV28 to TRBJ2-3, with D maybe TRBD2 (6 bases). V dropped 5 bases and J dropped 1 base, with 13 bases sitting between them. The CDR3 sequence is 15 residues long. Germline V gene data show CDR1 as MDHEN and CDR2 as SYDVKM. Full variable domain (missing parts from reference TRBV28 and TRBJ2-3): DVKVTQSSRYLVKRTGEKVFLECVQDMDHENMFWYRQDPGLGLRLIYFSYDVKMKEKGDIPEGYSVSREKKERFSLILESASTNQTSMYLCASSPWERGTDTQYFGPGTRLTVL.